This note documents a single T cell receptor beta chain sequence. No antigen is known for it. Clones were read by immunoSEQ multiplex PCR, and TCRdb kept only the in-frame ones, dropping some. This table holds 10,000 to 15,000 clones, about three quarters found once. This specimen comes from a study of OX40 agonist ivuxolimab in advanced cancers. Study-level points and caveats: In CD8+ T cells, expanded clones were on average more numerous than in CD4+. At 0.1 to 3.0 mg/kg and by week 6, clonal expansion occurred in CD4+ and CD8+ blood T cells.

Germline CDR1 reads SGDLS; CDR2 reads YYNGEE. This CDR3 contains 14 residues. Trimming pared 4 bases from V and 7 bases from J, leaving 17 bases between. This sample comprised CD4+ or CD8+ T cells sorted from blood, obtained in a trial of the OX40 agonist ivuxolimab. This TCR derives from an adult with an advanced solid tumor such as melanoma, head and neck, liver or kidney cancer. The chain has TRBV9 and TRBJ1-1; D is possibly TRBD1 (6 bases). The CDR3 DNA reads as TGTGCCAGCAGCCCCCCAGGGGCGCGAGGTGAAGCTTTCTTT. It translates to CASSPPGARGEAFF.